One T cell receptor (beta chain) is described in this entry. The record originates from a study of identical twins. TCRdb called the 5' RACE reads again in MiXCR, with one record for every CDR3 protein. The data hold nearly 650,000 distinct CDR3 sequences, with about 7.1% observed a single time. CDR3 length: 18 residues. V lost 1 base and J lost 8; bases outside the gene matches: 17. Germline values: CDR1 SGHTA, CDR2 FQGTGA. The sample was also reused in another study, on yellow fever vaccine responses in identical twins. Per that study: Twins' vaccine T cell responses were reported to seem partly convergent and partly personalized.

The chain joins TRBV7-3 to TRBJ2-1; 7 bases map to TRBD2. This receptor was identified in a woman in her late teens or twenties in good health. Sequences were obtained from PBMCs. CDR3 nucleotide sequence: TGTGCCAGCAGCTTAAGGGGGGGAGTAGTCATATATCGCGATGAGCAGTTCTTC. Amino acid sequence: CASSLRGGVVIYRDEQFF. Complete variable domain (other parts from reference TRBV7-3 and TRBJ2-1): GAGVSQTPSNKVTEKGKYVELRCDPISGHTALYWYRQSLGQGPEFLIYFQGTGAADDSGLPNDRFFAVRPEGSVSTLKIQRTERGDSAVYLCASSLRGGVVIYRDEQFFGPGTRLTVL.